Shown below are 2 T cell receptor beta chains from a single sample sequenced in a study of CD8 T cells in Susac syndrome. Random hexamers were used to reverse transcribe the RNA input (about 0.5 to 1 ug). A single record per CDR3 protein comes from TCRdb applying MiXCR to the immunoSEQ multiplex PCR reads. The sample carries a few hundred thousand distinct CDR3 sequences, 95% recorded once. Material: CD4+ T cells from PBMCs. Receptor source: a human donor with multiple sclerosis.

The chain employs TRBV6-6 and TRBJ2-7; D is possibly TRBD1 (6 bases). Germline V CDR1 and CDR2: MNHNY, SVGAGI (reference sequence). The CDR3 covers 15 residues. The V end lost 6 bases, the J end lost 3 bases, and 18 bases lay between the germline ends. The CDR3 region is CASSRDRSEFYEQYV. CDR3 bases: TGTGCCAGCAGCCGCGACAGGTCCGAATTCTACGAGCAGTACGTC.

The gene calls are TRBV29-1 and TRBJ2-2; D may match TRBD1 or TRBD2 (5 bases each). Germline V lookup: CDR1 SQVTM, CDR2 ANQGSEA. Trimming shortened V by 8 bases and J by 8 bases, and 15 bases separated the two germline ends. CDR3 length equals 12 residues. CDR3 region: CSRRVGEGELFF. CDR3 nucleotide sequence: TGCAGCAGACGGGTGGGGGAAGGGGAGCTGTTTTTT.